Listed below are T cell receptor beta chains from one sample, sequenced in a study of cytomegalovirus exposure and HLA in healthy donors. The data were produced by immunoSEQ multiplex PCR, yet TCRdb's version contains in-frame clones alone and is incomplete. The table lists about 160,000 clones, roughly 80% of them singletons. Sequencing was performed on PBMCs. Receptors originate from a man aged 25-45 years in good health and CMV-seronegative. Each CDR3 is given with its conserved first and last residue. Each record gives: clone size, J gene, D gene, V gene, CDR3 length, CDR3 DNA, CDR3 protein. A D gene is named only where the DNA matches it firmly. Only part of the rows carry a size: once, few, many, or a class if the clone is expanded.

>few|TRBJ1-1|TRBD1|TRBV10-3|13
TGTGCCATCATTGGGACAGGGGGCACTGAAGCTTTCTTT
CAIIGTGGTEAFF
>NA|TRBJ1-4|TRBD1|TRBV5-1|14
TGCGCCAGCAGCTTAGGGACAGGGGGTGAAAAACTGTTTTTT
CASSLGTGGEKLFF
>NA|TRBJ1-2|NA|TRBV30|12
TGTGCCTGGAGCAGTCTTAACTATGGCTACACCTTC
CAWSSLNYGYTF
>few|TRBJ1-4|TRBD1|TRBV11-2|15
TGTGCCAGCAGCCTAAGGACAGGGGGCGTTGAAAAACTGTTTTTT
CASSLRTGGVEKLFF
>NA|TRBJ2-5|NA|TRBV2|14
TGTGCCAGCAGGGGCCAAGGCCACCAAGAGACCCAGTACTTC
CASRGQGHQETQYF
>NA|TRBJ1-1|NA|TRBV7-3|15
TGTGCCAGCAGTTTGAGCGGGGGGCAAGGGACTGAAGCTTTCTTT
CASSLSGGQGTEAFF
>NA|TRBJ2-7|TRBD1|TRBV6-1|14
TGTGCCAGCATGTTCGGGACAGGGCCCTACGAGCAGTACTTC
CASMFGTGPYEQYF
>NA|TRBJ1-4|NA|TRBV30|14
TGTGCCTGGAGTCGGAGGATAGTTAATGAAAAACTGTTTTTT
CAWSRRIVNEKLFF
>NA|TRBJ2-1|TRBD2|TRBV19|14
TGTGCCAGTAAGTTCCAGCGGGACTACAATGAGCAGTTCTTC
CASKFQRDYNEQFF
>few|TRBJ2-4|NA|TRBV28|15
TGTGCCAGCCACTCCCCGGGGTTAGCCAAAAACATTCAGTACTTC
CASHSPGLAKNIQYF
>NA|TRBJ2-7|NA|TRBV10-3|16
TGTGCCATCAGTGAGTCGGCCTGGGGGGTACCCTACGAGCAGTACTTC
CAISESAWGVPYEQYF
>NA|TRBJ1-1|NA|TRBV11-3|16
TGTGCCAGCAGCTCAGGGTCCCCCGCGATGAACACTGAAGCTTTCTTT
CASSSGSPAMNTEAFF
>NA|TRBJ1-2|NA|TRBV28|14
TGTGCCAGCAGTCTCCCCTATGGACACACCTCCTACACCTTC
CASSLPYGHTSYTF
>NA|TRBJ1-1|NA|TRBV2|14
TGTGCCAGCAGTGTCGGACAGAAGAACACTGAAGCTTTCTTT
CASSVGQKNTEAFF
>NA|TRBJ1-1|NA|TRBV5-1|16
TGCGCCAGCAGCTTACTGGGTGACAGGATTTCCACTGAAGCTTTCTTT
CASSLLGDRISTEAFF
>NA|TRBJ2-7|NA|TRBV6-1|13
TGTGCCAGCATTAGCGGCCCTAATGGCCCCAGGCACTTC
CASISGPNGPRHF
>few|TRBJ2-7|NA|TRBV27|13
TGTGCCAGCAGTTTCCACACACGAGGCGAGCAGTACTTC
CASSFHTRGEQYF
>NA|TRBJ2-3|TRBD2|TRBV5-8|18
TGTGCCAGCAGCCTGCTGGGTAGCGGGGGGGTGGGTATCGATACGCAGTATTTT
CASSLLGSGGVGIDTQYF
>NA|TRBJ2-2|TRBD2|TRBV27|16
TGTGCCAGCAGCTCCCCCGGACTAGCGGGGGGGCGGGGGCTGTTTTTT
CASSSPGLAGGRGLFF
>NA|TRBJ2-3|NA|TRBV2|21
TGTGCCAGCAGTCTGTCGGTGGGTGCGGGCTGGGGGCAAACTAGCACAGATACGCAGTATTTT
CASSLSVGAGWGQTSTDTQYF
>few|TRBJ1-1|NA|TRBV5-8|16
TGTGCCAGCAGCCGACTGGTAACCAACAGGGACCCTGAAGCTTTCTTT
CASSRLVTNRDPEAFF
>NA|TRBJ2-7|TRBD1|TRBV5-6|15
TGTGCCAGCAGCCTTCGCAGGGGGCTCTACTACGAGCAGTACTTC
CASSLRRGLYYEQYF
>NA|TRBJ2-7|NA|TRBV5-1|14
TGCGCCAGCAGCCCTTCCGGACAGTCCTACGAGCAGTACTTC
CASSPSGQSYEQYF
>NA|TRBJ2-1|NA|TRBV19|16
TGTGCCAGTAGTGGCGGGACCCGAGGGGCTTACAATGAGCAGTTCTTC
CASSGGTRGAYNEQFF
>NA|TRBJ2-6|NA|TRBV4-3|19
TGCGCCAGCAGTCCAAGGGTCAGGGGAACGAACTCTGGGGCCAACGTCCTGACTTTC
CASSPRVRGTNSGANVLTF
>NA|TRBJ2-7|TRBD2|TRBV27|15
TGTGCCAGCAGTACGTACGGGACTAGCGGCTACGAGCAGTACTTC
CASSTYGTSGYEQYF
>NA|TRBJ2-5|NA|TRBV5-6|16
TGTGCCAGCAGCTTACGGGTTCGGATCCTCCAAGAGACCCAGTACTTC
CASSLRVRILQETQYF
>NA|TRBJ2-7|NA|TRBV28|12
TGTGCCAGCAGCCAGGGTCCTCACGAGCAGTACTTC
CASSQGPHEQYF
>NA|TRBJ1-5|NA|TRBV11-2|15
TGTGCCAGCAGCTTAGGAGACAGGCAAAATCAGCCCCAGCATTTT
CASSLGDRQNQPQHF
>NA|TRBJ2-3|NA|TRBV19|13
TGTGCCAGTAGTATCCACCTAGTGGATACGCAGTATTTT
CASSIHLVDTQYF
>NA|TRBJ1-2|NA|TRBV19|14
TGTGCCAGTAGGGATCCAGGGAGGGACTATGGCTACACCTTC
CASRDPGRDYGYTF
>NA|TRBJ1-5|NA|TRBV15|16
TGTGCCACCAGCGGGGGGGCCAGAAATAGCAATCAGCCCCAGCATTTT
CATSGGARNSNQPQHF
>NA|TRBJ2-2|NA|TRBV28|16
TGTGCCAGCAAGGGCGTTGGACGGACTTTGGGCGGGGAGCTGTTTTTT
CASKGVGRTLGGELFF
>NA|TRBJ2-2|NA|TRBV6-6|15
TGTGCCAGCAGTTACTCACCGGGATCCTCAAGGGAGCTGTTTTTT
CASSYSPGSSRELFF
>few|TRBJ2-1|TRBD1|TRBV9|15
TGTGCCAGCAGCAACCGGGACAGGGGGCGGGGTGAGCAGTTCTTC
CASSNRDRGRGEQFF
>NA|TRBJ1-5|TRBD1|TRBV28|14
TGTGCCAGCATGGCAGGGGGAAGCAATCAGCCCCAGCATTTT
CASMAGGSNQPQHF
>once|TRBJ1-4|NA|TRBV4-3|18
TGCGCCAGCAGCCAAGATATGGGGACACCTACAACTAATGAAAAACTGTTTTTT
CASSQDMGTPTTNEKLFF
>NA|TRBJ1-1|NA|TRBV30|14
TGTGCCTGGACTAAGGGGCTGGGGAACACTGAAGCTTTCTTT
CAWTKGLGNTEAFF
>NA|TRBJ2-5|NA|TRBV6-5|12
TGTGCCAGCGGGAGGATGGGGGAGACCCAGTACTTC
CASGRMGETQYF
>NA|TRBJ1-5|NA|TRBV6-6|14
TGTGCCAGCAGTACAAGATGGGGCCATCAGCCCCAGCATTTT
CASSTRWGHQPQHF
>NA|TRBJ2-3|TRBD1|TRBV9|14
TGTGCCAGCGCACAGGGGATCATCACAGATACGCAGTATTTT
CASAQGIITDTQYF
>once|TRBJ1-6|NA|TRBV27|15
TGTGCCAGCAGTCCGAACAAGGCGGTAAATTCACCCCTCCACTTT
CASSPNKAVNSPLHF
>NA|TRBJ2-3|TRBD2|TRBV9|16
TGTGCCAGCAGCGTAGCCGGGGGACTAGAAAGCCATACGCAGTATTTT
CASSVAGGLESHTQYF